These 10 T cell receptor beta chains share one sample of origin, sequenced in a study of T cell repertoires and Cas9 in healthy adults. The protocol was immunoSEQ multiplex PCR, while the TCRdb copy is restricted to in-frame clones and leaves out a portion. The sample comprises 470 or so clones, almost 85% of which are singletons, and approximately 19% rests with the top ten. The sample comprised SpCas9-reactive CD4+ effector T cells (CD137+, CD154-, CD25-, CD127+) from PBMCs; culture status not recorded. The receptors shown here come from a human donor in good health.

This chain uses TRBV14 with TRBJ1-2, with D tentatively TRBD1 (5 bases). The CDR3 has 15 residues. V shed 2 bases and J shed 2 bases, with 12 bases lying between them. From germline, CDR1 is SGHDN and CDR2 FVKESK. CDR3 nucleotides: TGTGCCAGCAGCCAAATCGGGGGGGAAAACTATGGCTACACCTTC. Protein product: CASSQIGGENYGYTF.

The chain employs TRBV4-1 and TRBJ1-6; 11 nucleotides agree with TRBD1. The CDR3 loop spans 17 amino acids. V trimming: 4 bases; J trimming: 9 bases; junction bases outside the gene matches: 11. Germline V gene lookup returns CDR1 MGHRA and CDR2 YSYEKL. CDR3 DNA sequence: TGCGCCAGCAGCCCTTCCCCGGGACAGGGGGTAGGTTCACCCCTCCACTTT. It translates to CASSPSPGQGVGSPLHF.

The V call is TRBV11-3, the J call TRBJ2-7; D is uncertain. The CDR3 covers 11 residues. V lost 3 bases, J lost 2 bases, and 2 bases lay in between. CDR1 and CDR2 (germline): SGHNT, YENEEA. CDR3 residues: CASSLTYEQYF. CDR3 DNA sequence: TGTGCCAGCAGCTTGACCTACGAGCAGTACTTC.

Written as DNA, the CDR3 is TGTGCCAGCAGTTTATTGCAGGCGCCAACTAACTATGGCTACACCTTC. It encodes CASSLLQAPTNYGYTF. The chain employs TRBV28 and TRBJ1-2; D uncertain. V was cut by 1 base and J by 0 bases, with 12 bases left in between. CDR1 MDHEN and CDR2 SYDVKM come from the germline V gene. CDR3 length: 16 residues.

The chain recombines TRBV4-1 with TRBJ2-1; 10 bases agree with TRBD2. Trimming removed 0 bases from V and 9 bases from J; junction bases left unmatched: 14. CDR1 and CDR2 from the germline V gene are MGHRA and YSYEKL. This CDR3 comprises 18 residues. The CDR3 DNA reads as TGCGCCAGCAGCCAAGATAGAGCGGGGGGGCATAGTTTCAGTGAGCAGTTCTTC. Translation gives CASSQDRAGGHSFSEQFF.

V and J are TRBV6-1 and TRBJ1-6, with D tentatively TRBD1 (5 bases). Per germline, CDR1 MNHNS and CDR2 SASEGT. The CDR3 runs to 13 residues. The V end lost 3 bases, the J end lost 8 bases, and 8 bases lay between the germline ends. CDR3 loop: CASSDREDSPLHF. The CDR3 DNA reads TGTGCCAGCAGTGACAGGGAGGATTCACCCCTCCACTTT.

This clone has only one observation. The chain combines TRBV7-7 with TRBJ2-6; D unclear. V was trimmed by 5 bases and J by 5 bases, leaving 22 bases between them. CDR3 size: 18 residues. Germline values: CDR1 SSHAT, CDR2 FNYEAQ (reference sequence). The CDR3 sequence is CASSTPLVPQSRANVLTF. The CDR3 nucleotides read TGTGCCAGCAGCACGCCTCTAGTGCCACAAAGTCGGGCCAACGTCCTGACTTTC.

The gene calls are TRBV20-1 and TRBJ1-1; weak D call: TRBD1 (6 bases). CDR1 is DFQATT and CDR2 is SNEGSKA in the germline V gene (reference sequence). The CDR3 is 10 residues long. CDR3: CRDRNTEAFF. CDR3 coding DNA: TGCAGGGACAGGAACACTGAAGCTTTCTTT.

This chain joins TRBV7-9 and TRBJ2-5; D might be TRBD1 (6 bases). There are 14 residues in the CDR3. Trimming stripped 6 bases from V and 7 bases from J, with 18 bases between. The germline CDR1 and CDR2 sequences are SEHNR and FQNEAQ (reference sequence). CDR3 sequence reads: CASSHREKGVTQYF. CDR3 in DNA: TGTGCCAGCAGTCACAGGGAGAAGGGCGTGACCCAGTACTTC.

The chain carries TRBV5-4 and TRBJ1-2; D unresolved. This CDR3 contains 16 residues. Trimming pared 5 bases from V and 4 bases from J, leaving 21 bases between. Germline CDR1 reads SGHNT; CDR2 reads YYREEE (reference sequence). The CDR3: CASSQYIPGKTYGYTF. CDR3 bases: TGTGCCAGCAGTCAATACATACCAGGAAAGACCTATGGCTACACCTTC.